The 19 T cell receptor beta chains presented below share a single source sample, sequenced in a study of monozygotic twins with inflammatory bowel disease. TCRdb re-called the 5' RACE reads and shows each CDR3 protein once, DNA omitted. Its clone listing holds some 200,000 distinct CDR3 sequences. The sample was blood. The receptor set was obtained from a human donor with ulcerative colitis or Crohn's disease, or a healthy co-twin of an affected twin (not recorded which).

CDR3 region: CSVGTEADTQYF. The chain joins TRBV29-1 to TRBJ2-3; TCRdb names TRBD1, which stays unverified in the absence of DNA. Germline CDR1 SQVTM, CDR2 ANQGSEA. This CDR3 has 12 amino acids.

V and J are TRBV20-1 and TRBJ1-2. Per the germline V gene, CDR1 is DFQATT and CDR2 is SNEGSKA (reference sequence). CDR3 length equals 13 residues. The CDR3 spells CSARVERIYGYTF.

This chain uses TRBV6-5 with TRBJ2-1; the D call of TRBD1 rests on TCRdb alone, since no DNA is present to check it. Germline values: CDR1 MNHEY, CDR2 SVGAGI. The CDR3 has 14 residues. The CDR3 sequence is CASSYDAGANEQFF.

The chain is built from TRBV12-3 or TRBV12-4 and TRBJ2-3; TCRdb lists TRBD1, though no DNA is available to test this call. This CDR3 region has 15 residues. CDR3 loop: CASSHSGASIDTQYF.

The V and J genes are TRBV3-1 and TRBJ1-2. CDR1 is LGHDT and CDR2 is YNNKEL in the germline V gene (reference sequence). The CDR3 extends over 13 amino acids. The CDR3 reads CASSHLGDGGYTF.

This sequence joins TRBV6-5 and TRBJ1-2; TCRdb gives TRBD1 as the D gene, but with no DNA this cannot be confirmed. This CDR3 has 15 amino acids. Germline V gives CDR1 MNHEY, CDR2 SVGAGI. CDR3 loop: CASSYGGHLWGGYTF.

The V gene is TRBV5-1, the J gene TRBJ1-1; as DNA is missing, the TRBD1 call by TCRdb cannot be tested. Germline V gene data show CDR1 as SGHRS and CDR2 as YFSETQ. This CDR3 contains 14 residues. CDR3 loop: CASRYDRLDTEAFF.

CDR3 region: CASSYGGAISYEQYF. The chain links TRBV5-1 to TRBJ2-7; TCRdb lists TRBD1, though no DNA is available to test this call. Germline CDR1 and CDR2: SGHRS and YFSETQ. CDR3 length: 15 amino acids.

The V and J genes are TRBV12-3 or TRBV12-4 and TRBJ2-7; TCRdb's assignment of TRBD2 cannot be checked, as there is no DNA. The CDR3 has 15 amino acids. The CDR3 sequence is CASSPSSGGTYEQYF.

CDR3 sequence: CASSTQGGDEQFF. The V call is TRBV2, the J call TRBJ2-1; with no DNA, the TCRdb D assignment of TRBD1 cannot be verified. Germline V gene lookup returns CDR1 SNHLY and CDR2 FYNNEI. The CDR3 runs to 13 residues.

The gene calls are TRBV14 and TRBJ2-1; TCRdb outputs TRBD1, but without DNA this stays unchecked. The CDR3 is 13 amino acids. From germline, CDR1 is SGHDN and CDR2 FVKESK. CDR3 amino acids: CASSQLTLNEQFF.

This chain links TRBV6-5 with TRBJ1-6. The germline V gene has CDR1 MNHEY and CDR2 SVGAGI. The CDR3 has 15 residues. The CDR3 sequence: CASSYSIEAVSPLHF.

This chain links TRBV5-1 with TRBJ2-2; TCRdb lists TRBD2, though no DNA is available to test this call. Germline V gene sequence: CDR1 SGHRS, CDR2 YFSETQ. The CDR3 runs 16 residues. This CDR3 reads CASSRLADMNTGELFF.

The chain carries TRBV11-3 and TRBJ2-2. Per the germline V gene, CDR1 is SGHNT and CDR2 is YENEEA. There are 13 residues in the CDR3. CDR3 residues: CASSNHFTGELFF.

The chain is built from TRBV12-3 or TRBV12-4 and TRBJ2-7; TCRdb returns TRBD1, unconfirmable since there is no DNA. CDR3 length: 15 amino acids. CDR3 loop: CASSSRTASSYEQYF.

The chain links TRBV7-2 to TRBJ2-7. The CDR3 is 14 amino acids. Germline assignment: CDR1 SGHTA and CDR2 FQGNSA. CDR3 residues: CASSLGQEFYEQYF.

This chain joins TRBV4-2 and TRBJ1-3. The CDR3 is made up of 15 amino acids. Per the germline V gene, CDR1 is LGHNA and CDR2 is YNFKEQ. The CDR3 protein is CASSAMRRTGNTIYF.

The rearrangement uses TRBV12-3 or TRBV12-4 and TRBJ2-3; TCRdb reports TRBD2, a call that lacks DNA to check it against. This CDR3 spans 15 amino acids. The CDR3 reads CASSGSRGPGGTQYF.

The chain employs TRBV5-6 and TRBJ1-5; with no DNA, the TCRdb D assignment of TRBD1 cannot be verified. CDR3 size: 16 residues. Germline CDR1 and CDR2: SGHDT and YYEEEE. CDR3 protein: CASSSGTGAVNQPQHF.